The clone carrying this TCR beta chain came up once. Germline V gene data show CDR1 as SGHRS and CDR2 as YFSETQ. After removal of 4 bases from V and 2 bases from J, the junction contained 7 bases not matched to a gene. The length of the CDR3 is 17 residues. The record originates from a study of blood T cell repertoires in COVID-19. Some clones are missing from TCRdb's copy, which holds only in-frame ones; the method was immunoSEQ multiplex PCR. The sample contains tens of thousands of clones, roughly 85% of which appear only once. The sequenced material came from peripheral blood. The source of this sequence is a man at least 80 years old with acute or convalescent COVID-19. The chain has TRBV5-1 and TRBJ2-7, with 15 nucleotides matching TRBD2. This CDR3 is CASSTGLAGGNTYEQYF. The CDR3 coding sequence is TGCGCCAGCAGCACCGGACTAGCGGGAGGGAACACCTACGAGCAGTACTTC.